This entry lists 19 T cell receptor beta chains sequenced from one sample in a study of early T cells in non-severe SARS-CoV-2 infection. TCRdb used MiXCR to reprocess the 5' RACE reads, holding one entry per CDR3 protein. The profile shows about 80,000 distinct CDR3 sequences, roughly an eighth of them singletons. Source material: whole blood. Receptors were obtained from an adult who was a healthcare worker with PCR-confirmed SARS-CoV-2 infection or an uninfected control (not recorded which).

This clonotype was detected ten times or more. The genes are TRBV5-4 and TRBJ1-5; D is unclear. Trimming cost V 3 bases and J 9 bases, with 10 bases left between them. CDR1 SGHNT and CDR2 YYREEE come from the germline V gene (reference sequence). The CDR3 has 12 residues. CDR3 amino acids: CASSSELGPQHF. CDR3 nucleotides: TGTGCCAGCAGCTCCGAGTTGGGGCCCCAGCATTTT.

CDR3 nucleotide sequence: TGTGCCAGCAGTACTGCCGACAACTCTGGAAACACCATATATTTT. Protein: CASSTADNSGNTIYF. The V and J genes are TRBV28 and TRBJ1-3; D is unclear. CDR3 length equals 15 residues. Germline V lookup: CDR1 MDHEN, CDR2 SYDVKM. Trimming pared 5 bases from V and 0 bases from J, leaving 11 bases between.

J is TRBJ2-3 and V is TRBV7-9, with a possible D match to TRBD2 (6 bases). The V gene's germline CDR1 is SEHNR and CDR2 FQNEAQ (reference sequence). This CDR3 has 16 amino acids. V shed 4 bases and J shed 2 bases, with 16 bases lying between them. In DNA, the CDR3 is TGTGCCAGCAGCTACCAGAGCGGGCCTTACACAGATACGCAGTATTTT. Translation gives CASSYQSGPYTDTQYF.

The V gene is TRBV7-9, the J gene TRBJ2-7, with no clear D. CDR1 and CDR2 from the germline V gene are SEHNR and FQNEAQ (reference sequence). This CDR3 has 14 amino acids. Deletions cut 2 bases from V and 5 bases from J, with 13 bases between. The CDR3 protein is CASSLNQLYDEQYF. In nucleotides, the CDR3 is TGTGCCAGCAGCTTAAATCAACTATACGACGAGCAGTACTTC. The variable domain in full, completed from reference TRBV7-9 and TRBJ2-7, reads DTGVSQNPRHKITKRGQNVTFRCDPISEHNRLYWYRQTLGQGPEFLTYFQNEAQLEKSRLLSDRFSAERPKGSFSTLEIQRTEQGDSAMYLCASSLNQLYDEQYFGPGTRLTVT.

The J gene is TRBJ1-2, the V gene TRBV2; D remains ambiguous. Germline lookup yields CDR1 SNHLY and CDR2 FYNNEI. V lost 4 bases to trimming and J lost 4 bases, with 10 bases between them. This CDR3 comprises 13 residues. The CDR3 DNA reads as TGTGCCAGCAGTGCCACAGAGGCCTATGGCTACACCTTC. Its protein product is CASSATEAYGYTF.

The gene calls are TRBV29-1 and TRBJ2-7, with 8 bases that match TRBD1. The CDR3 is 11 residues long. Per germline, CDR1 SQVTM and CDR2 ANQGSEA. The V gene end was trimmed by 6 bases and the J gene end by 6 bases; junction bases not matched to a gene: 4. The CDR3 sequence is CSVTRGREQYF. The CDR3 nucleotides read TGCAGCGTGACCAGGGGGCGCGAGCAGTACTTC.

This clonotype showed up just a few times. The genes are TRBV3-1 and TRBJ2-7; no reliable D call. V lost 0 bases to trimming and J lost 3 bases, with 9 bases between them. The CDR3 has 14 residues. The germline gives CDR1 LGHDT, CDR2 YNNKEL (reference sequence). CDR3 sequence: CASSQDENIYEQYF. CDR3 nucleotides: TGTGCCAGCAGCCAAGATGAGAATATCTACGAGCAGTACTTC.

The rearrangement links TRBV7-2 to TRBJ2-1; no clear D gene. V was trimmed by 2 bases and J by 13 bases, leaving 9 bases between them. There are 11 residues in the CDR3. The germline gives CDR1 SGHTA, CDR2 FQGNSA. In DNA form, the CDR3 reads TGTGCCAGCAGCTTACTGTGGGAACAGTTCTTC. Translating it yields CASSLLWEQFF.

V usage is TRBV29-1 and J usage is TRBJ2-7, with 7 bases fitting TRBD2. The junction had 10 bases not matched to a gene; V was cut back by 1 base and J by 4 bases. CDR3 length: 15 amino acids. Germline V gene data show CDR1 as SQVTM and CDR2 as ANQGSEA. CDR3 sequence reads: CSVEGRGGSRYEQYF. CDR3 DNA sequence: TGCAGCGTTGAAGGAAGAGGCGGGAGCAGGTACGAGCAGTACTTC.

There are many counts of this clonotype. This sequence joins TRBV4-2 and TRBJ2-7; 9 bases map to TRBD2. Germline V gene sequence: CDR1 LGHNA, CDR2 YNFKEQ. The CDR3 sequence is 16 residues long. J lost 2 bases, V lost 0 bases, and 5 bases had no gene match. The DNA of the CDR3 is TGTGCCAGCAGCCAAGAGATAGCGGGGGCCACCTACGAGCAGTACTTC. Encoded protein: CASSQEIAGATYEQYF.

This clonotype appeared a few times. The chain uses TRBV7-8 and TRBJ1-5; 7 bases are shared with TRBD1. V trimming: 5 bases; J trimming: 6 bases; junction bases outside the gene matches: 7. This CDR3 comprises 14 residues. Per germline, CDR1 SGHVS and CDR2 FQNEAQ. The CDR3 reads CASSQRRGFQPQHF. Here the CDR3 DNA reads TGTGCCAGCAGCCAGCGCAGGGGGTTTCAGCCCCAGCATTTT.

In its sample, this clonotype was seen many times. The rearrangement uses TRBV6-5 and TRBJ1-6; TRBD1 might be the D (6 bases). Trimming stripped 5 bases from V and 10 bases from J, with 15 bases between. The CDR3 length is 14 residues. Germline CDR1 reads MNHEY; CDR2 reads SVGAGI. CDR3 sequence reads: CASSQSQGLSPLHF. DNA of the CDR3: TGTGCCAGCAGTCAATCACAGGGACTATCACCCCTCCACTTT.

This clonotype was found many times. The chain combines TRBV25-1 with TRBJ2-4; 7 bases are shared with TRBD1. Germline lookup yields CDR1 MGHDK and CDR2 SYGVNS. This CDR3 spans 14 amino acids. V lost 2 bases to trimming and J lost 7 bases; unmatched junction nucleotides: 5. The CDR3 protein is CASSETGRGNIQYF. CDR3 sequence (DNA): TGTGCCAGCAGTGAAACCGGCAGGGGGAACATTCAGTACTTC.

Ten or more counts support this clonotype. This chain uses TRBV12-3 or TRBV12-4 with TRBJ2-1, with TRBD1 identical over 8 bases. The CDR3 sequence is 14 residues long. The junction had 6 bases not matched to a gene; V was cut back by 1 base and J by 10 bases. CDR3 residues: CASSLGQGAWEQFF. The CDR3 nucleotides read TGTGCCAGCAGTTTAGGTCAGGGGGCATGGGAGCAGTTCTTC.

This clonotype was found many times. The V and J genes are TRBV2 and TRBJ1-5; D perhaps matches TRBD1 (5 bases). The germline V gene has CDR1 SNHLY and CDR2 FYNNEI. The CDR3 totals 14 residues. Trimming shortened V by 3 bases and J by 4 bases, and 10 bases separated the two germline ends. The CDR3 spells CASSEAGKNQPQHF. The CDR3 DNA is TGTGCCAGCAGTGAGGCAGGGAAAAATCAGCCCCAGCATTTT.

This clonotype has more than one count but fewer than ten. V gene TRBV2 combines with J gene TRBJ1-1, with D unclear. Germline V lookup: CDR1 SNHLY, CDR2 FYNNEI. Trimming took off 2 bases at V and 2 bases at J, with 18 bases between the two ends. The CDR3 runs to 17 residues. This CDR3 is CASSEKSRTHGNTEAFF. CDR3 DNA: TGTGCCAGCAGTGAAAAGTCCCGGACCCACGGAAACACTGAAGCTTTCTTT.

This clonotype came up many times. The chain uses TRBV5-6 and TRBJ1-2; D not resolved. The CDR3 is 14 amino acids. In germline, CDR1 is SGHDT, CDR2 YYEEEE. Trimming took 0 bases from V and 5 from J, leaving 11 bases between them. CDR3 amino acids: CASSLAGLSYGYTF. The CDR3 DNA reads TGTGCCAGCAGCTTGGCCGGGTTGTCTTATGGCTACACCTTC.

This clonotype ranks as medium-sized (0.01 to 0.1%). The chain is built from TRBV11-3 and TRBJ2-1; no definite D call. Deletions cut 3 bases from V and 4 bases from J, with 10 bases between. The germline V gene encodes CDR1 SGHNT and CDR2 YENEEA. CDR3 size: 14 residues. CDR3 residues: CASSFNSNYNEQFF. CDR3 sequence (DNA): TGTGCCAGCAGCTTCAATAGTAATTACAATGAGCAGTTCTTC.

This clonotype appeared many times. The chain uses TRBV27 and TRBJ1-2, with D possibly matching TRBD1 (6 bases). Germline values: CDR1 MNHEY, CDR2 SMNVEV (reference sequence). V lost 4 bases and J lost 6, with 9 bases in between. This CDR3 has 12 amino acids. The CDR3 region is CASSSQGDGYTF. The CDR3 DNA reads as TGTGCCAGCAGTTCACAGGGCGATGGCTACACCTTC.